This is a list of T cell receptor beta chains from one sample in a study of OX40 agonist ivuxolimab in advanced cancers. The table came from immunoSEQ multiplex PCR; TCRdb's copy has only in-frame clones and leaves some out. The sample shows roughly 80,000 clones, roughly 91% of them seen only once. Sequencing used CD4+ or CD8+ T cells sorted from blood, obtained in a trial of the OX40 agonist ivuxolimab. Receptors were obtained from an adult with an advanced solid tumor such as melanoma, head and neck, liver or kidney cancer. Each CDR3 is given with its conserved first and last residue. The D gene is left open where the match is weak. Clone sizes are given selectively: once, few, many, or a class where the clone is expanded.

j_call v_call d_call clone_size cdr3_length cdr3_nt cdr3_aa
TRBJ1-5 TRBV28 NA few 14 TGTGCCAGCAGTTTATTGACTACTAATCAGCCCCAGCATTTT CASSLLTTNQPQHF
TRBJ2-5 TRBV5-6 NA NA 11 TGTGCCAGCAGCTTTGGCCACTACCAGTACTTC CASSFGHYQYF
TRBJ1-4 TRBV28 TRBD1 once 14 TGTGCCAGCAGTACGCCGACAGGGACAGAAAAACTGTTTTTT CASSTPTGTEKLFF
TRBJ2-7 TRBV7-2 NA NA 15 TGTGCCAGCAGCTTAGGGGGGCTAGCCTTCGGCGAGCAGTACTTC CASSLGGLAFGEQYF
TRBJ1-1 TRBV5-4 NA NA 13 TGTGCCAGCAGCTTAGCGGAGAGGGCTGAAGCTTTCTTT CASSLAERAEAFF
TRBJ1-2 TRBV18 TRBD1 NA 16 TGTGCCAGCTCACCAGACTACGGACAGGGTGATTTAGGCTACACCTTC CASSPDYGQGDLGYTF
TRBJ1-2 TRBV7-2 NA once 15 TGTGCCAGCAGCCCGGTGACAGGAACTAACTATGGCTACACCTTT CASSPVTGTNYGYTF
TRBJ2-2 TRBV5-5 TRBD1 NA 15 TGTGCCAGCATTGAGACAGGGCGGAGGACCGGGGAGCTGTTTTTT CASIETGRRTGELFF
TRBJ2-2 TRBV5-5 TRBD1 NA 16 TGTGCCAGCAGCTTCCAGGACAGGCTGAACACCGGGGAGCTGTTTTTT CASSFQDRLNTGELFF
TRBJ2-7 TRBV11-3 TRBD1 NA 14 TGTGCCAGCAGCCGGGACAGCCTTTCCTACGAGCAGTACTTC CASSRDSLSYEQYF
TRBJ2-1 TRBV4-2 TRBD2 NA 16 TGTGCCAGCAGCCCTGGCCTCTGGGGGGGGTCAGATGAGCAGTTCTTC CASSPGLWGGSDEQFF
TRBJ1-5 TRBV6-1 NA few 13 TGTGCCAGCAGTGGATTCAGCAATCAGCCCCAGCATTTT CASSGFSNQPQHF
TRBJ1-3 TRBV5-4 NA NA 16 TGTGCCAGCAGCTTGGCCGCCGGGGCCCCGGGAAACACCATATATTTT CASSLAAGAPGNTIYF
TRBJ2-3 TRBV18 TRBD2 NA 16 TGTGCCAGCTCACCACGACTAGCGGGGGCGAAAGATACGCAGTATTTT CASSPRLAGAKDTQYF
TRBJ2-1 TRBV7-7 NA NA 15 TGTGCTAGCAGCTTAGATGGTTCCCTTAACAATGAGCAGTTCTTC CASSLDGSLNNEQFF
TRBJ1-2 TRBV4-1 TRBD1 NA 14 TGCGCCAGCAGCCACCTGGACAGGGATGGTGGCTACACCTTC CASSHLDRDGGYTF
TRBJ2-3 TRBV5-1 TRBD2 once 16 TGCGCCAGCAGCCTCCTCCTAGCGGGAGGGAGGGATACGCAGTATTTT CASSLLLAGGRDTQYF
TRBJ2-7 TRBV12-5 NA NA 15 TGTGCTAGTGGAACCCCGGGACAAGGGGGGGGAGGGCAGTACTTC CASGTPGQGGGGQYF
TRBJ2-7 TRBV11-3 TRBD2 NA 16 TGTGCCAGCAGCTTTAGTGCTCACGGGACTACTGGCGAGCAGTACTTC CASSFSAHGTTGEQYF
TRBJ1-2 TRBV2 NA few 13 TGTGCCAGCAGCGCAGACAGGTTCTATGGCTACACCTTC CASSADRFYGYTF
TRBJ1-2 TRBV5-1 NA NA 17 TGCGCCAGCAGTCGGGGTATAGGGGCCCCGGATAACTATGGCTACACCTTC CASSRGIGAPDNYGYTF
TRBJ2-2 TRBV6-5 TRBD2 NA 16 TGTGCCAGCAGTTACTCGAGACTAGCAGGGACCGGGGAGCTGTTTTTT CASSYSRLAGTGELFF
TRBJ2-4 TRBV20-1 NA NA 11 TGCAGTGCTAGTGGGGCTGAAATTCAGTACTTC CSASGAEIQYF
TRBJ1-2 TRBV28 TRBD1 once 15 TGTGCCAGCAGAAAGTGGGACAGTATCAACTATGGCTACACCTTC CASRKWDSINYGYTF
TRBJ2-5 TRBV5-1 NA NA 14 TGCGCCAGCAGCTTCAATGTGTTCCAAGAGACCCAGTACTTC CASSFNVFQETQYF
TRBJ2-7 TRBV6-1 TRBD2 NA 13 TGTGCCAGCACCCGGGAGGCGAACTACGAGCAGTACTTC CASTREANYEQYF
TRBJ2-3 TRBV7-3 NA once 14 TGTGCCAGCAGCTTAACTCCAGGGTACGATACGCAGTATTTT CASSLTPGYDTQYF
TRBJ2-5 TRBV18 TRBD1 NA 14 TGTGCCAGCTCACAACAGGGGTGGCAAGAGACCCAGTACTTC CASSQQGWQETQYF
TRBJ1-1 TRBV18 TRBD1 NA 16 TGTGCCAGCTCACCACCGGGGAGGGGGCGAGGCACTGAAGCTTTCTTT CASSPPGRGRGTEAFF
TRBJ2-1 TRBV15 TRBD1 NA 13 TGTGCCACCAGAGGGACAGGGGGTCGTGAGCAGTTCTTC CATRGTGGREQFF
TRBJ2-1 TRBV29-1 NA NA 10 TGCAGCGGGTCCTACAATGAGCAGTTCTTC CSGSYNEQFF
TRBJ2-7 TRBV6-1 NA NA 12 TGTGCCAGCAGCACCTTCTCCTACGAGCAGTACTTC CASSTFSYEQYF
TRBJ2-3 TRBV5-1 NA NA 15 TGCGCCAGCAGCTTTCTCCCGCTCAACACAGATACGCAGTATTTT CASSFLPLNTDTQYF
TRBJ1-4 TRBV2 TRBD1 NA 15 TGTGCCAGCAGCAGAGGGGGACAGGGAAGTGAAAAACTGTTTTTT CASSRGGQGSEKLFF
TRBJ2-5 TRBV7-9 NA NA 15 TGTGCCAGCAGCTCGCTACAGGGTTGGAGGGAGACCCAGTACTTC CASSSLQGWRETQYF
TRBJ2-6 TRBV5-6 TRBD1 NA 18 TGTGCCAGCAGCTTCTATACACAGGGGCGATCTGGGGCCAACGTCCTGACTTTC CASSFYTQGRSGANVLTF
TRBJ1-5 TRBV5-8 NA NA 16 TGTGCCAGCACCGGACTGGACGTGGCGAGCAATCAGCCCCAGCATTTT CASTGLDVASNQPQHF
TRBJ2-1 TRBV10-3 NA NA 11 TGTGCCATCAGTGTCAATAATGAGCAGTTCTTC CAISVNNEQFF
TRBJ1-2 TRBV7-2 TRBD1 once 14 TGTGCCAGCAGTTGGGGACAGGGGGCGCGGGGCTACACCTTC CASSWGQGARGYTF
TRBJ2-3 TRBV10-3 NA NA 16 TGTGCCATCAGTGCCCGCGACAGTGGTAGCACAGATACGCAGTATTTT CAISARDSGSTDTQYF
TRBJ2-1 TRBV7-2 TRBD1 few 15 TGTGCCAGCAGCCAAATGACAGGGGCCTACAATGAGCAGTTCTTC CASSQMTGAYNEQFF
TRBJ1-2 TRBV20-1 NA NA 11 TGCAGTGCGTCCGCCGAAGATGGCTACACCTTC CSASAEDGYTF
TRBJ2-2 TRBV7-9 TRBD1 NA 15 TGTGCCAGCAGACCAGGGGGCGAGTACACCGGGGAGCTGTTTTTT CASRPGGEYTGELFF
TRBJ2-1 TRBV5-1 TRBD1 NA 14 TGCGCCAGCAGCTCGCGGACAGGATCGGATGAGCAGTTCTTC CASSSRTGSDEQFF
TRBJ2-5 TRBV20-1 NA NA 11 TGCAGTGCTACCCCCCGAGAGACCCAGTACTTC CSATPRETQYF
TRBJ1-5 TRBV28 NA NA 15 TGTGCCAGCAGTCCGGGGGGCTTGGCCAATCAGCCCCAGCATTTT CASSPGGLANQPQHF
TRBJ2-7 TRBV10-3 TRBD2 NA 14 TGTGCCATCGGGGCAAGCGGGGGGTGGGACGAGCAGTACTTC CAIGASGGWDEQYF
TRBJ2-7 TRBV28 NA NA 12 TGTGCCAGCCTTCGCCCACCCTACGAGCAGTACTTC CASLRPPYEQYF
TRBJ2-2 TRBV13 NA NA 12 TGTGCCAGCAGCTCCTTGATCGGGGAGCTGTTTTTT CASSSLIGELFF
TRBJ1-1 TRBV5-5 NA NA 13 TGTGCCAGCAGCCGAGAGAGAGCCCTTGAAGCTTTCTTT CASSRERALEAFF
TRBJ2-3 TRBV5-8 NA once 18 TGTGCCAGCAGCTCGCCAGAGACAGGCGTCCTTAGCACAGATACGCAGTATTTT CASSSPETGVLSTDTQYF